This entry lists 27 T cell receptor beta chains sequenced from one sample in a study of blood T cells in healthy people across ages. Together with a sample-barcoded 5' primer, a J-beta primer mix was included in a second PCR lasting roughly 7 to 11 cycles. TCRdb passed the 5' RACE reads through MiXCR, listing each CDR3 protein once. The data hold approximately 830,000 distinct CDR3 sequences, with 60% to 80% observed a single time. The sample taken for sequencing was blood. Every receptor here comes from a man aged 25-45 years in good health.

The chain recombines TRBV2 with TRBJ2-1; weak D call: TRBD2 (6 bases). V was shortened by 9 bases and J by 7 bases, with 22 bases between the two germline ends. The CDR3 totals 15 residues. Germline V gives CDR1 SNHLY, CDR2 FYNNEI. The CDR3 here is CASFPREAEVNEQFF. Here the CDR3 DNA reads TGTGCCAGTTTTCCTAGGGAGGCCGAGGTAAATGAGCAGTTCTTC.

The V gene is TRBV5-6, the J gene TRBJ1-2; 7 nucleotides match TRBD1. The J segment lost 3 bases and the V segment lost 7 bases, leaving 9 bases of the junction unmatched. The CDR3 length is 14 residues. From germline, CDR1 is SGHDT and CDR2 YYEEEE. CDR3 sequence reads: CASGTQGSDYGYTF. CDR3 nucleotide sequence: TGTGCCAGCGGGACACAGGGGTCGGACTATGGCTACACCTTC.

In its sample, this clonotype was seen a few times. CDR3 protein: CASMAQETQYF. The CDR3 coding sequence is TGTGCCAGCATGGCGCAAGAGACCCAGTACTTC. V gene TRBV28 combines with J gene TRBJ2-5; D remains unclear. V was pared by 7 bases and J by 2 bases, with 5 bases between. The CDR3 totals 11 residues. CDR1 is MDHEN, CDR2 SYDVKM, per germline.

The rearrangement uses TRBV20-1 and TRBJ2-5; TRBD2 agrees at 14 bases. The end of the DNA fits TRBJ2-7 better, so the J call may be wrong. The CDR3 length is 16 residues. Germline V gives CDR1 DFQATT, CDR2 SNEGSKA (reference sequence). Here the CDR3 DNA reads TGCAGTGCTAAACCTGGGACTAGCGGGGGTTCCCACGAGCAGTACTTC. Translating it yields CSAKPGTSGGSHEQYF.

The chain uses TRBV9 and TRBJ2-1; TRBD2 aligns across 9 bases. V lost 2 bases, J lost 4 bases, and 4 bases stayed unmatched. The CDR3 runs 15 residues. Germline CDR1 SGDLS, CDR2 YYNGEE. The CDR3 reads CASSVGGGEYNEQFF. CDR3 DNA: TGTGCCAGCAGCGTCGGCGGGGGGGAATACAATGAGCAGTTCTTC. Full variable domain (outside the CDR3, taken from reference TRBV9 and TRBJ2-1): DSGVTQTPKHLITATGQRVTLRCSPRSGDLSVYWYQQSLDQGLQFLIQYYNGEERAKGNILERFSAQQFPDLHSELNLSSLELGDSALYFCASSVGGGEYNEQFFGPGTRLTVL.

The chain is built from TRBV6-2 or TRBV6-3 and TRBJ1-2; D gene unclear. This CDR3 has 14 amino acids. Trimming cost V 0 bases and J 2 bases, with 7 bases left between them. In germline, CDR1 is MNHEY, CDR2 SVGEGT. CDR3 nucleotides: TGTGCCAGCAGTTACTCGCCCAGGAACTATGGCTACACCTTC. This encodes CASSYSPRNYGYTF.

This clonotype was seen only a few times. This chain uses TRBV12-3 or TRBV12-4 with TRBJ2-7, with no clear D. The CDR3 length is 13 residues. Trimming left V 1 base short and J 3 bases short, with 7 bases between. The CDR3 DNA reads as TGTGCCAGCAGTTTAGGGCTTTACTACGAGCAGTACTTC. This codes for CASSLGLYYEQYF.

For this clonotype: Sequence at one end of the junction differs from germline and may be a read error. The gene calls are TRBV4-3 and TRBJ2-1; D gene uncertain. The CDR3 covers 15 residues. Per the germline V gene, CDR1 is LGHNA and CDR2 is YSLEER. The CDR3 spells CASSQASEFHNAQFF. CDR3 nucleotide sequence: TGCGCCAGCAGCCAAGCGTCAGAATTCCACAATGCGCAGTTCTTC.

This clonotype was found a few times. V and J are TRBV7-2 and TRBJ2-4; TRBD2 might be the D (6 bases). The J call may be mistaken, given a closer DNA end match to TRBJ2-7. CDR1 is SGHTA and CDR2 is FQGNSA in the germline V gene. This CDR3 is 14 amino acids long. DNA for the CDR3: TGTGCCAGCAGCTTAGCGCGGGACGGATACGAGCAGTACTTC. This sequence encodes CASSLARDGYEQYF.

The rearrangement links TRBV29-1 to TRBJ2-3, with D possibly being TRBD1 or TRBD2 (5 bases each). Germline-derived CDR1 and CDR2 are SQVTM and ANQGSEA. This CDR3 spans 14 amino acids. V gave up 1 base and J gave up 2 bases, with 10 bases separating them. The CDR3 is CSVEGDPTTDTQYF. DNA of the CDR3: TGCAGCGTTGAAGGGGACCCTACCACAGATACGCAGTATTTT.

V is TRBV9 and J is TRBJ1-6, with D possibly matching TRBD1 (5 bases). CDR3 length: 15 residues. Trimming removed 0 bases from V and 5 bases from J, with 9 bases in between. In germline, CDR1 is SGDLS, CDR2 YYNGEE. In nucleotides, the CDR3 is TGTGCCAGCAGCGTAGGACAGCGTAATAATTCACCCCTCCACTTT. Its translation is CASSVGQRNNSPLHF.

The chain joins TRBV3-1 to TRBJ2-7, with a tentative D call TRBD2 (5 bases). This CDR3 is built from 15 residues. Germline CDR1 reads LGHDT; CDR2 reads YNNKEL (reference sequence). Trimming shortened V by 2 bases and J by 0 bases, and 11 bases separated the two germline ends. The CDR3, as DNA: TGTGCCAGCAGCCAAAACGGGGTGAGCTCCTACGAGCAGTACTTC. It codes for CASSQNGVSSYEQYF.

This clonotype appeared a few times. The CDR3, as DNA: TGTGCCAGCAGTTCGACTAGCGGGGGGTCACCCTACGAGCAGTACTTC. Encoded protein: CASSSTSGGSPYEQYF. This chain uses TRBV25-1 with TRBJ2-7; 13 bases match TRBD2. CDR1 is MGHDK and CDR2 is SYGVNS in the germline V gene. V shed 5 bases and J 2 bases; nucleotides not matched to a gene: 6. The CDR3 runs to 16 residues.

The chain couples TRBV2 to TRBJ2-1; D is perhaps TRBD1 (6 bases). V lost 6 bases and J lost 13, with 22 bases in between. Germline values: CDR1 SNHLY, CDR2 FYNNEI. The CDR3 spans 14 residues. The DNA of the CDR3 is TGTGCCAGCAGGGATGGGGGCGGGTTCGGAGTTCAGTTCTTC. This gives the protein CASRDGGGFGVQFF.

The rearrangement joins TRBV5-5 to TRBJ2-5; unclear D gene. Germline-derived CDR1 and CDR2 are SGHKS and YYEKEE (reference sequence). V gave up 1 base and J gave up 5 bases, with 9 bases separating them. The CDR3 is 13 residues long. The CDR3 loop is CASSLIGWETQYF. In DNA, the CDR3 is TGTGCCAGCAGCTTGATAGGGTGGGAGACCCAGTACTTC.

Concerning this clonotype itself: An end of the junction does not agree with germline; a read error may underlie this. The genes are TRBV4-3 and TRBJ1-4, with a weak D call TRBD1 (5 bases). Looked up from germline, CDR1 is LGHNA and CDR2 is YSLEER. The CDR3 covers 12 residues. This CDR3 is CAGSQDRRGLFF. CDR3 coding DNA: TGCGCCGGCAGCCAGGATAGGCGGGGGCTGTTTTTT.

CDR3 in DNA: TGCAGTGCTAGAGATCCAGCGGGGGGACGCACAGATACGCAGTATTTT. Its translation: CSARDPAGGRTDTQYF. V is TRBV20-1 and J is TRBJ2-3, with TRBD2 matching over 9 bases. This CDR3 spans 16 amino acids. V lost 0 bases and J lost 1; bases outside the gene matches: 5. Germline V gives CDR1 DFQATT, CDR2 SNEGSKA (reference sequence).

The V call is TRBV2, the J call TRBJ2-7; TRBD2 might be the D (6 bases). The CDR3 consists of 14 residues. V lost 4 bases, J lost 11 bases, and 21 bases lay in between. CDR1 is SNHLY, CDR2 FYNNEI, per germline. CDR3 DNA sequence: TGTGCCAGCAGTGTTGATTTTGGGGGTGCTAGCGAGTACTTC. This codes for CASSVDFGGASEYF.

Here the CDR3 reads CASSEGTGVWTPPYEQYF. The CDR3 coding sequence is TGTGCCAGCTCCGAGGGGACAGGGGTCTGGACACCCCCCTACGAGCAGTACTTC. V and J are TRBV7-6 and TRBJ2-7; 10 bases are shared with TRBD1. Germline-derived CDR1 and CDR2 are SGHVS and FNYEAQ. V shed 8 bases, J shed 2 bases, and the junction held 18 bases outside the gene matches. The CDR3 contains 18 residues.

The chain employs TRBV4-3 and TRBJ1-2, with D possibly TRBD1 on 5 matching bases. Germline V gene lookup returns CDR1 LGHNA and CDR2 YSLEER. The V end was cut by 1 base, the J end by 8 bases, with 17 bases between. This CDR3 spans 15 amino acids. The CDR3 sequence is CASSQVGAVFMGYTF. The CDR3 region has the DNA TGCGCCAGCAGCCAAGTCGGGGCGGTCTTTATGGGCTACACCTTC.

The chain is built from TRBV20-1 and TRBJ1-6; D remains ambiguous. This CDR3 is 10 amino acids long. Between the trimmed V and J ends, which lost 6 bases and 13 bases, there was a span of 10 bases. Germline CDR1 and CDR2: DFQATT and SNEGSKA (reference sequence). CDR3 in amino acids: CSARPEPLHF. The CDR3 coding sequence is TGCAGTGCCCGACCGGAGCCCCTCCACTTT.

The chain employs TRBV28 and TRBJ1-1, with TRBD1 matching 9 bases. CDR1 and CDR2 from the germline V gene are MDHEN and SYDVKM. Germline trimming cut 6 bases from V and 0 bases from J; bases unmatched to any gene: 8. There are 16 residues in the CDR3. CDR3 amino acids: CASRSGTGNLNTEAFF. In nucleotides, the CDR3 is TGTGCCAGCAGAAGCGGGACAGGGAATTTGAACACTGAAGCTTTCTTT. Variable domain in full (rest from reference TRBV28 and TRBJ1-1): DVKVTQSSRYLVKRTGEKVFLECVQDMDHENMFWYRQDPGLGLRLIYFSYDVKMKEKGDIPEGYSVSREKKERFSLILESASTNQTSMYLCASRSGTGNLNTEAFFGQGTRLTVV.

CDR3 coding DNA: TGTGCCAGCAGTACAAACAGGGGGCAAGAGACCCAGTACTTC. It encodes CASSTNRGQETQYF. This sequence joins TRBV6-5 and TRBJ2-5, with 8 bases fitting TRBD1. CDR3 length: 14 residues. The junction had 4 bases not matched to a gene; V was cut back by 5 bases and J by 2 bases. Germline V gene sequence: CDR1 MNHEY, CDR2 SVGAGI.

Here the CDR3 reads CASSPKERGYSDEQFF. The DNA of the CDR3 is TGTGCCAGCAGCCCCAAGGAGCGGGGGTATAGCGATGAGCAGTTCTTC. The chain joins TRBV6-2 or TRBV6-3 to TRBJ2-1, with 8 bases fitting TRBD2. The CDR3 has 16 residues. Germline CDR1 MNHEY, CDR2 SVGEGT. V was pared by 6 bases and J by 8 bases, with 15 bases of the junction left unmatched.

The V and J genes are TRBV9 and TRBJ2-2; TRBD1 aligns across 12 bases. Per germline, CDR1 SGDLS and CDR2 YYNGEE. The CDR3 is made up of 16 amino acids. V shed 3 bases and J 4 bases; nucleotides not matched to a gene: 4. The CDR3 sequence: CASSGDRGRFTGELFF. The CDR3 DNA reads TGTGCCAGCAGCGGGGACAGGGGGCGCTTCACCGGGGAGCTGTTTTTT. Together with reference TRBV9 and TRBJ2-2, the CDR3 gives the full variable domain: DSGVTQTPKHLITATGQRVTLRCSPRSGDLSVYWYQQSLDQGLQFLIQYYNGEERAKGNILERFSAQQFPDLHSELNLSSLELGDSALYFCASSGDRGRFTGELFFGEGSRLTVL.

The chain links TRBV14 to TRBJ2-5; 7 positions agree with TRBD1. The length of the CDR3 is 15 residues. Germline CDR1 is SGHDN and CDR2 is FVKESK. V lost 1 base, J lost 3 bases, and 5 bases stayed unmatched. CDR3 protein: CASSQVAGTEETQYF. The DNA of the CDR3 is TGTGCCAGCAGCCAAGTGGCCGGGACAGAAGAGACCCAGTACTTC.

The CDR3 is CASSWDRANEQFF. CDR3 in DNA: TGTGCCAGCAGTTGGGACAGAGCCAATGAGCAGTTCTTC. This chain connects TRBV6-5 to TRBJ2-1; 7 bases agree with TRBD1. Unmatched junction bases numbered 3, after V lost 4 bases and J lost 6 bases. The CDR3 extends over 13 amino acids. From germline, CDR1 is MNHEY and CDR2 SVGAGI.